The entry below describes one T cell receptor (beta chain). The antigen remains undetermined. The data were obtained in a study of T-cell reconstitution after alpha-beta-depleted transplantation in children. Notes on the study in general: By one year post-transplant, T-cell counts and diversity largely arose from T cells that were newly produced. TCRbeta diversity was high at day 60 in some patients (a result of surviving recipient T cells and thymic progenitors). Alpha-beta T cells about two months after transplant reportedly derived from several hundred expanded graft clones.

Unique molecular identifiers tagged the TCRbeta library. One entry per CDR3 protein, called by TCRdb with MiXCR from the PCR reads. This sample has just over 7,500 distinct CDR3 sequences; over 9.5% occur once, and the top ten carry over 40%. V was clipped by 6 bases and J by 5 bases, with 14 bases between them. The CDR3 is made up of 14 amino acids. Germline assignment: CDR1 SNHLY and CDR2 FYNNEI. This receptor was identified in a patient aged 2-10 years who had a stem cell transplant for inherited bone marrow failure, so the T cells may come from the graft donor. The V call is TRBV2, the J call TRBJ2-1; D possibly corresponds to TRBD2 (5 bases). The material was PBMCs, mostly from graft donor cells, obtained 60 days after TCRalphabeta/CD19-depleted stem cell transplant. CDR3 protein: CASRIELVDNEQFF. CDR3 DNA: TGTGCCAGCAGAATCGAACTAGTCGACAATGAGCAGTTCTTC.